The source of this T cell receptor beta chain is a study of blood T cells in healthy people across ages. Primed by a sample-barcoded 5' primer and a J-beta primer mix, a second PCR proceeded for 7 to 11 cycles. One entry per CDR3 protein results from TCRdb running MiXCR on the 5' RACE reads. Of approximately 1.5 million distinct CDR3 sequences in the sample, about 45% were seen once. This clonotype was seen only once. The CDR3 totals 16 residues. Looked up from germline, CDR1 is SGHRS and CDR2 is YFSETQ. The V segment lost 6 bases and the J segment 7 bases; nucleotides outside the gene matches: 16. This chain uses TRBV5-1 with TRBJ2-7; 10 bases fit TRBD2. This TCR was sampled from a woman aged 18 to 35 in good health. Sequences were obtained from blood. CDR3 loop: CASMGSGGTWDNEQYF. CDR3 nucleotides: TGCGCCAGCATGGGTAGCGGGGGGACCTGGGACAATGAGCAGTACTTC.